Presented here are 2 T cell receptor beta chains from one specimen sequenced in a study of cytomegalovirus exposure and HLA in healthy donors. PCR employed 60 Vbeta and 13 Jbeta primers. The assay was immunoSEQ multiplex PCR, and TCRdb's table has in-frame clones only and misses some. The data hold around 140,000 clones, with approximately 83% observed a single time. The specimen sequenced was PBMCs. The receptors stem from a male donor in good health and CMV-seronegative.

This rearrangement joins TRBV18 to TRBJ2-7; TRBD2 is a possible D gene (5 bases). This CDR3 is 12 amino acids long. Germline CDR1 and CDR2: KGHSH and LQKENI. V was cut by 4 bases and J by 4 bases, with 8 bases left in between. CDR3 protein: CASSLGRYEQYF. The CDR3 DNA reads TGTGCCAGCTCACTGGGGAGATACGAGCAGTACTTC.

J is TRBJ2-1 and V is TRBV9; no firm D call. The CDR3 extends over 18 amino acids. The V end lost 4 bases, the J end lost 1 base, and 21 bases lay between the germline ends. Germline V gene data show CDR1 as SGDLS and CDR2 as YYNGEE. The CDR3 protein is CASSSPVKAPGSYNEQFF. Written as DNA, the CDR3 is TGTGCCAGCAGCTCCCCCGTTAAAGCCCCAGGATCCTACAATGAGCAGTTCTTC.